This is a list of T cell receptor beta chains from one sample in a study of PD-L1 blockade in urothelial cancer. Method: immunoSEQ multiplex PCR; TCRdb's copy keeps in-frame clones and lacks some. This sample carries tens of thousands of clones, about 88% of them seen once, and the ten largest clones take about 11%. Sequencing used PBMCs, obtained around atezolizumab (anti-PD-L1) treatment. The receptors shown here come from a man between 60 and 70 years old with urothelial cancer. Both conserved end residues are part of each CDR3. Fields, in order: D gene, clone size, V gene, J gene, CDR3 DNA, CDR3 protein. D genes are given only for firm matches. Clone size is given for some rows only: seen once, a few or many times, or a class if the clone is expanded.

>-|-|TRBV6-1|TRBJ1-3
TGTGCCAGCAGTGACTGGGGGCGATCTGGAAACACCATATATTTT
CASSDWGRSGNTIYF
>TRBD1|-|TRBV7-3|TRBJ1-3
TGTGCCAGCAGCCCCCAACCGACAGGGCCAGACACCATATATTTT
CASSPQPTGPDTIYF
>TRBD1|-|TRBV4-1|TRBJ1-2
TGCGCCAGCACCCCACAGGGGGGTGGTTATGGCTACACCTTC
CASTPQGGGYGYTF
>TRBD2|-|TRBV10-3|TRBJ2-2
TGTGCCATTACTCCGACTAGCGGGAGGTCCGGGGAGCTGTTTTTT
CAITPTSGRSGELFF
>TRBD1|-|TRBV5-1|TRBJ1-1
TGCGCCAGCAGAGGACAGGGGACTTTGAACACTGAAGCTTTCTTT
CASRGQGTLNTEAFF
>-|-|TRBV19|TRBJ1-1
TGTGCCAGTAGTATGGGTCAGGCGAACACTGAAGCTTTCTTT
CASSMGQANTEAFF
>TRBD1|few|TRBV19|TRBJ1-5
TGTGCCAGTTACGGGACAGGGGATTCCAATCAGCCCCAGCATTTT
CASYGTGDSNQPQHF
>-|-|TRBV27|TRBJ2-1
TGTGCCAGCAGTCTCACACCTCCTCTTTACAATGAGCAGTTCTTC
CASSLTPPLYNEQFF
>-|-|TRBV5-4|TRBJ2-2
TGTGCCAGCAGCTTATCCCGAGGGATGAACACCGGGGAGCTGTTTTTT
CASSLSRGMNTGELFF
>-|-|TRBV19|TRBJ2-2
TGTGCCAGTACTCGGATGCGGGACACCGGGGAGCTGTTTTTT
CASTRMRDTGELFF
>TRBD2|-|TRBV28|TRBJ2-1
TGTGCCAGCAGTCACCCCCTGACTAGCGGGAGGTTGTATGAGCAGTTCTTC
CASSHPLTSGRLYEQFF
>TRBD1|-|TRBV5-1|TRBJ2-1
TGCGCCAGCAGCTTAACCGGGACAGGGGACTACAATGAGCAGTTCTTC
CASSLTGTGDYNEQFF
>-|-|TRBV27|TRBJ2-4
TGTGCCAGCAGTAACAGTGAACTAGCCAAAAACATTCAGTACTTC
CASSNSELAKNIQYF
>-|-|TRBV30|TRBJ1-6
TGTGCCTGGAGTAGGAGGGACTCCTATAATTCACCCCTCCACTTT
CAWSRRDSYNSPLHF
>TRBD2|-|TRBV6-5|TRBJ2-7
TGTGCCAGCAACCAGGGACTAGCGAGGGGGGAGCAGTACTTC
CASNQGLARGEQYF
>TRBD2|-|TRBV15|TRBJ2-5
TGTGCCACCAGCAGAGGAAGCGGGGGGCAAGAGACCCAGTACTTC
CATSRGSGGQETQYF
>-|-|TRBV6-5|TRBJ2-3
TGTGCCAGCAGTTACTCTCGCGGAAGCACAGATACGCAGTATTTT
CASSYSRGSTDTQYF
>-|-|TRBV7-3|TRBJ2-2
TGTGCCAGCAGCTTAAGTCTAGGACTAACCGGGGAGCTGTTTTTT
CASSLSLGLTGELFF
>TRBD2|-|TRBV28|TRBJ2-4
TGTGCCAGCAGTTCCCCCGGGACTAGCGGGAAAGGAACCTACGACATTCAGTACTTC
CASSSPGTSGKGTYDIQYF
>-|few|TRBV10-2|TRBJ2-7
TGCGCCAGCAGTAGGGGGACCGAGCAGTACTTC
CASSRGTEQYF
>-|-|TRBV7-3|TRBJ2-1
TGTGCCAGCAGCTCGAACAGAAATGAGCAGTTCTTC
CASSSNRNEQFF
>-|-|TRBV7-3|TRBJ1-1
TGTGCCAGCAGCTTAACCACTGGGAACACTGAAGCTTTCTTT
CASSLTTGNTEAFF
>TRBD2|-|TRBV5-1|TRBJ2-2
TGCGCCAGCAGCTTGGAAGGACTAGCGGGGGGGACGACCACCGGGGAGCTGTTTTTT
CASSLEGLAGGTTTGELFF
>-|-|TRBV10-3|TRBJ1-1
TGTGCCATCAGTGAAATTCGGGATGCTGAAGCTTTCTTT
CAISEIRDAEAFF
>-|-|TRBV7-2|TRBJ1-6
TGTGCCAGCAGCCCGGTCGTTACCCATTCACCCCTCCACTTT
CASSPVVTHSPLHF
>-|-|TRBV27|TRBJ1-3
TGTGCCAGCAGTTTATCTCAAGCGGTCCCGGGCTCTGGAAACACCATATATTTT
CASSLSQAVPGSGNTIYF
>TRBD2|-|TRBV5-1|TRBJ2-3
TGCGCCAGCAGCTCCGATCCCGCGGGAGGGACGAGCGATACGCAGTATTTT
CASSSDPAGGTSDTQYF
>-|-|TRBV11-2|TRBJ2-7
TGTGCCAGCAGCTTAGAAATGTCCGGGCGGGTAACCTACGAGCAGTACTTC
CASSLEMSGRVTYEQYF
>-|-|TRBV11-1|TRBJ2-3
TGTGCCAGCAGCTTACGACTAGTAGTAGATACGCAGTATTTT
CASSLRLVVDTQYF
>TRBD1|-|TRBV7-6|TRBJ2-7
TGTGCCAGCAGCATGCGACAGGGGTCCTACGAGCAGTACTTC
CASSMRQGSYEQYF
>-|-|TRBV7-2|TRBJ1-5
TGTGCCAGCAGCCCCCAAGCGGTTAGCAATCAGCCCCAGCATTTT
CASSPQAVSNQPQHF
>TRBD1|once|TRBV7-3|TRBJ2-3
TGTGCCAGCAGCCTACAGGGGAGTTCCTTTGGCACAGATACGCAGTATTTT
CASSLQGSSFGTDTQYF
>TRBD1|-|TRBV28|TRBJ1-1
TGTGCCAGCAGTACGAACAGGGGGCGGAGTGATACTGAAGCTTTCTTT
CASSTNRGRSDTEAFF
>-|-|TRBV28|TRBJ2-5
TGTGCCAGCAGTTCTTCCAGGGTGCCGGAGGAGACCCAGTACTTC
CASSSSRVPEETQYF
>TRBD1|-|TRBV5-6|TRBJ1-2
TGTGCCAGCAGCGTGGGACAGCCATCAAACTATGGCTACACCTTC
CASSVGQPSNYGYTF
>TRBD2|few|TRBV4-2|TRBJ2-1
TGTGCCAGCAGCCAAGACGGGGGGAGCTCCTACAATGAGCAGTTCTTC
CASSQDGGSSYNEQFF
>TRBD2|-|TRBV7-7|TRBJ2-2
TGTGCTAGCAGCTTAACGGTCTGGACTAGCGGACACACCGGGGAGCTGTTTTTT
CASSLTVWTSGHTGELFF
>-|-|TRBV7-9|TRBJ2-2
TGTGCCAGCAGCCAAGTGGAGGTATCCCCATGGGAGCTGTTTTTT
CASSQVEVSPWELFF
>-|-|TRBV7-9|TRBJ1-1
TGTGCCAGCAGCCTCAGCCCCGACAGGAACACTGAAGCTTTCTTT
CASSLSPDRNTEAFF
>TRBD2|-|TRBV27|TRBJ2-5
TGTGCCAGCAGTTTAATGGCGGGAGTATCGGTGGAGACCCAGTACTTC
CASSLMAGVSVETQYF
>-|-|TRBV9|TRBJ2-5
TGTGCCAGCAGCGACCAAAGAGGAAAGGGACTCCTCAACGCGGAGACCCAGTACTTC
CASSDQRGKGLLNAETQYF
>-|-|TRBV28|TRBJ1-2
TGTGCCAGCAGTAGAAGGACAGTGGGCTATGGCTACACCTTC
CASSRRTVGYGYTF
>TRBD2|-|TRBV19|TRBJ2-1
TGTGCCAGTAGTCCGACTAGCGGGGAGCCTGAGCAGTTCTTC
CASSPTSGEPEQFF
>TRBD1|-|TRBV7-6|TRBJ2-7
TGTGCCAGCAGCTTAATAGCCGCAGGGACAGGGTTTAACGAGCAGTACTTC
CASSLIAAGTGFNEQYF
>TRBD1|-|TRBV7-8|TRBJ2-3
TGTGCCAGCAGCTTTGGGTGGGACAGGGAAAGCACAGATACGCAGTATTTT
CASSFGWDRESTDTQYF
>TRBD1|-|TRBV7-2|TRBJ1-1
TGTGCCAGCAGCCTAACAGGGGGGAGATTCGCTGAAGCTTTCTTT
CASSLTGGRFAEAFF
>-|-|TRBV6-6|TRBJ1-1
TGTGCCAGCAAGATACAGAACTTTGGCACTGAAGCTTTCTTT
CASKIQNFGTEAFF
>TRBD2|-|TRBV5-4|TRBJ2-3
TGTGCCAGCAGTTGGGGAGGGAGCGGGAGGGGTACGCAGTATTTT
CASSWGGSGRGTQYF
>TRBD1|-|TRBV29-1|TRBJ2-1
TGCAGCGTTGGGTGGGGGACAGGGGGGAGAAATGAGCAGTTCTTC
CSVGWGTGGRNEQFF
>-|-|TRBV19|TRBJ1-2
TGTGCCAGTAGAGGGGGAAATAACTATGGCTACACCTTC
CASRGGNNYGYTF
>TRBD1|-|TRBV4-1|TRBJ2-3
TGCGCCAGCAGCCAAGAGGGACAGGGGGCGAGCACAGATACGCAGTATTTT
CASSQEGQGASTDTQYF
>TRBD2|-|TRBV6-5|TRBJ2-5
TGTGCCAGCAGCCGCGGGGGAAGGGAAGAGACCCAGTACTTC
CASSRGGREETQYF
>-|once|TRBV9|TRBJ2-7
TGTGCCAGCAGCGTAGGGAGCAATTCCTACGAGCAGTACTTC
CASSVGSNSYEQYF
>TRBD2|once|TRBV10-1|TRBJ2-2
TGCGCCAGCAGTGAAATAGCGGGGAACACCGGGGAGCTGTTTTTT
CASSEIAGNTGELFF